The source of this T cell receptor beta chain is a study of shared clonotypes between healthy human individuals. Overall study results and limits: Genetic and exposure-history diversity was limited by the few donors. Across four donors, naive CD4 shared 5% to 6%, naive CD8 3.5% to 4%, memory CD4 roughly 2.4%, memory CD8 more than 0.35%. Incompleteness in sorted-subset sequencing, despite large depth, was shown by rarefaction. Relative to clonotypes present in all four donors, those not shared had lower generation probabilities.

As to this clone: Its antigen is not known. Other DNA variants within this sample encode the same CDR3.

Only CD45RO-negative cells positively selected for CCR7 counted as naive CD8 cells, so terminally differentiated effector memory CD45RA+ cells were excluded. Libraries were prepared by immunoSEQ multiplex PCR; TCRdb keeps only in-frame clonotypes and omits some of them. The data show about 590,000 clones, about 95% seen once. This CDR3 region has 15 residues. Germline values: CDR1 MNHEY, CDR2 SMNVEV (reference sequence). Trimming removed 2 bases from V and 1 base from J; junction bases left unmatched: 0. This TCR was recovered from a woman aged 25 to 39 in good health. This sequence joins TRBV27 and TRBJ2-5; TRBD2 agrees at 11 bases. The sequencing sample was made of naive CD8+ T cells sorted from blood. Written as DNA, the CDR3 is TGTGCCAGCAGTTTAGGGACTAGCGGCCAAGAGACCCAGTACTTC. Its translation: CASSLGTSGQETQYF.